Below, one TCR beta chain is given with its context. TCRdb keeps only in-frame clones here, not all; method: immunoSEQ multiplex PCR. The data show more than 100,000 clones, 75% to 90% seen once. The data were taken from a study of radiotherapy plus CTLA-4 blockade in lung cancer. CDR3 length equals 15 residues. Trimming cost V 1 base and J 2 bases, with 6 bases left between them. CDR1 SGHTA and CDR2 FQGNSA come from the germline V gene. The sequenced sample was peripheral blood, obtained from a patient treated with radiotherapy plus ipilimumab. The clonotype was recovered from a human donor with non-small cell lung cancer that progressed on radiotherapy plus ipilimumab. V is TRBV7-2 and J is TRBJ2-6; D remains unclear. In DNA form, the CDR3 reads TGTGCCAGCAGCTTAGGAGGAGCTGGGGCCAACGTCCTGACTTTC. Its translation: CASSLGGAGANVLTF.